This TCR beta chain derives from a study of T cells in Graves' hyperthyroidism and ophthalmopathy. General study results and limits: Ophthalmopathy, as predicted by the model, came a median roughly 6.8 months after the prediction. Blood held most thyroid clonotypes expanded above 0.001 frequency.

This CDR3 is built from 13 residues. Germline V gives CDR1 SQVTM, CDR2 ANQGSEA. Patients counted as stable if ophthalmopathy did not develop within 18 months. Patients aged 18 to 65 had newly diagnosed hyperthyroidism lasting under 2 months. It was RNA transcripts that yielded the amplified TCR beta CDR3 regions. The HTBI primer set served for first-round RT-PCR of the TCR CDR3. TCRdb fed the multiplex PCR reads into MiXCR, producing one record per CDR3 protein. The sample carries under 250,000 distinct CDR3 sequences, approximately 17% recorded once. On this clonotype: The target antigen is unknown. An end of the junction does not agree with germline; a read error may underlie this.

The receptor was derived from a man between 45 and 60 years old with Graves' hyperthyroidism. Sequenced sample: blood. The chain links TRBV29-1 to TRBJ1-2; D is possibly TRBD1 (6 bases). CDR3 nucleotides: TGCAGCGTGGGGGGGACACTCAGTAATGGCAACACCTTC. This codes for CSVGGTLSNGNTF.